The 22 T cell receptor beta chains listed next were all sequenced from one sample in a study of shared clonotypes between healthy human individuals. TCRdb keeps only in-frame clones here, not all; method: immunoSEQ multiplex PCR. The data hold 2 million to 2.5 million clones, with more than 85% observed a single time. The sample consisted of naive CD4+ T cells from PBMCs. The sample's subset: CD45RA+ positively selected. These receptors originate from a man aged 18-30 years in good health. Some clones in this sample may be carry-over from other donors' samples.

The rearrangement joins TRBV19 to TRBJ1-1, with D unclear. Trimming left V 1 base short and J 0 bases short, with 9 bases between. CDR1 and CDR2 (germline): LNHDA, SQIVND (reference sequence). The CDR3 has 15 amino acids. For the CDR3, the DNA is TGTGCCAGTAGTATAGCAGGCGTTATGAACACTGAAGCTTTCTTT. Encoded protein: CASSIAGVMNTEAFF.

V and J are TRBV6-1 and TRBJ2-7, with unresolved D. With 2 bases removed from V and 4 bases from J, the gap between germline ends came to 9 bases. This CDR3 region has 13 residues. Germline V gene lookup returns CDR1 MNHNS and CDR2 SASEGT. The CDR3 loop is CASSEMPLYEQYF. As DNA, the CDR3 is TGTGCCAGCAGTGAAATGCCGTTATACGAGCAGTACTTC.

The rearrangement joins TRBV27 to TRBJ2-3, with a weak D call TRBD2 (7 bases). The CDR3 sequence is 14 residues long. CDR1 MNHEY and CDR2 SMNVEV come from the germline V gene (reference sequence). Trimming cost V 6 bases and J 2 bases, with 12 bases left between them. CDR3 sequence: CASSWGGHTDTQYF. In nucleotides, the CDR3 is TGTGCCAGCAGCTGGGGGGGCCACACAGATACGCAGTATTTT.

The rearrangement links TRBV11-3 to TRBJ2-7; 14 nucleotides align to TRBD2. The trim removed 4 bases at V and 2 bases at J, leaving 1 base unmatched. The germline V gene has CDR1 SGHNT and CDR2 YENEEA. This CDR3 is built from 15 residues. The CDR3 loop reads CASSSGLAGAYEQYF. CDR3 coding DNA: TGTGCCAGCAGCTCGGGACTAGCGGGAGCCTACGAGCAGTACTTC.

The chain couples TRBV30 to TRBJ1-5; D gene ambiguous. V lost 0 bases and J lost 3, with 6 bases in between. This CDR3 spans 13 amino acids. Germline V CDR1 and CDR2: GTSNPN, SVGIG (reference sequence). This CDR3 reads CAWSVQFNQPQHF. DNA for the CDR3: TGTGCCTGGAGTGTACAATTCAATCAGCCCCAGCATTTT.

In this sample, this clone turned up once. The V and J genes are TRBV18 and TRBJ1-1, with TRBD1 matching over 7 bases. This CDR3 contains 14 residues. From germline, CDR1 is KGHSH and CDR2 LQKENI. V lost 6 bases and J lost 3; bases outside the gene matches: 7. The CDR3: CASSQGTEYTEAFF. DNA for the CDR3: TGTGCCAGCTCCCAAGGGACAGAATACACTGAAGCTTTCTTT.

The chain joins TRBV6-6 to TRBJ2-3, with 10 bases fitting TRBD2. Germline trimming cut 5 bases from V and 7 bases from J; bases unmatched to any gene: 12. This CDR3 has 16 amino acids. Germline CDR1 and CDR2: MNHNY and SVGAGI (reference sequence). The CDR3 bases are TGTGCCAGCAGTCCCCCGGGGCTAGCGGGAGTTAATACGCAGTATTTT. Translation gives CASSPPGLAGVNTQYF.

This chain connects TRBV12-5 to TRBJ2-7, with 10 nucleotides matching TRBD2. Trimming took 1 base from V and 3 from J; bases not matched to a gene: 0. The CDR3 runs to 14 residues. The germline CDR1 and CDR2 sequences are LGHNT and FRNRAP. This CDR3 reads CASGLGTSGYEQYF. The DNA of the CDR3 is TGTGCTAGTGGTTTGGGGACTAGCGGCTACGAGCAGTACTTC. The whole variable domain, filled in from reference TRBV12-5 and TRBJ2-7, reads DARVTQTPRHKVTEMGQEVTMRCQPILGHNTVFWYRQTMMQGLELLAYFRNRAPLDDSGMPKDRFSAEMPDATLATLKIQPSEPRDSAVYFCASGLGTSGYEQYFGPGTRLTVT.

The chain has TRBV28 and TRBJ1-5; TRBD1 is a possible D gene (5 bases). The CDR3 has 13 amino acids. V lost 8 bases and J lost 12, with 20 bases in between. Germline V lookup: CDR1 MDHEN, CDR2 SYDVKM. CDR3 amino acids: CASVTRQTAGQHF. CDR3 bases: TGTGCCAGCGTAACCAGACAGACCGCTGGCCAGCATTTT.

The chain is built from TRBV9 and TRBJ2-5; D may be TRBD2 (6 bases). Trimming took off 4 bases at V and 5 bases at J, with 15 bases between the two ends. The V gene's germline CDR1 is SGDLS and CDR2 YYNGEE. The CDR3 consists of 14 residues. The DNA of the CDR3 is TGTGCCAGCAGCCTGGCTAGCGCTTTCGAGACCCAGTACTTC. This encodes CASSLASAFETQYF.

The rearrangement uses TRBV28 and TRBJ2-6, with 8 positions matching TRBD2. The CDR3 covers 18 residues. V shed 5 bases and J 0 bases; nucleotides not matched to a gene: 9. Germline V lookup: CDR1 MDHEN, CDR2 SYDVKM. In nucleotides, the CDR3 is TGTGCCAGCAGTACTATTAGCGGGACCGACTCTGGGGCCAACGTCCTGACTTTC. This translates into CASSTISGTDSGANVLTF. Based on the CDR3 plus reference TRBV28 and TRBJ2-6, the full variable domain is DVKVTQSSRYLVKRTGEKVFLECVQDMDHENMFWYRQDPGLGLRLIYFSYDVKMKEKGDIPEGYSVSREKKERFSLILESASTNQTSMYLCASSTISGTDSGANVLTFGAGSRLTVL.

This sequence joins TRBV9 and TRBJ2-7; D is undetermined. The CDR3 is 14 residues long. CDR1 is SGDLS, CDR2 YYNGEE, per germline. V lost 0 bases to trimming and J lost 2 bases, with 9 bases between them. The CDR3 DNA is TGTGCCAGCAGCGTAGATCAGGACCCCTACGAGCAGTACTTC. Amino acid sequence: CASSVDQDPYEQYF.

This chain joins TRBV6-5 and TRBJ2-5; the D gene is possibly TRBD2 (6 bases). V gave up 4 bases and J gave up 4 bases, with 16 bases separating them. Germline V gene sequence: CDR1 MNHEY, CDR2 SVGAGI. This CDR3 has 15 residues. The CDR3 nucleotides are TGTGCCAGCAGTTCCAGACTAGAGTACCGAGAGACCCAGTACTTC. Residues: CASSSRLEYRETQYF.

The CDR3 loop reads CASTPTLGTGNTGELFF. DNA for the CDR3: TGTGCCAGCACTCCGACGTTGGGGACAGGGAACACCGGGGAGCTGTTTTTT. The genes are TRBV11-2 and TRBJ2-2; TRBD1 matches at 8 bases. The CDR3 is 17 residues long. J was trimmed by 1 base and V by 7 bases; bases with no gene match: 11. Germline V gene data show CDR1 as SGHAT and CDR2 as FQNNGV.

The chain recombines TRBV5-1 with TRBJ1-4; 8 bases align to TRBD1. The CDR3 totals 16 residues. The junction had 15 bases not matched to a gene; V was cut back by 1 base and J by 13 bases. Germline assignment: CDR1 SGHRS and CDR2 YFSETQ. The CDR3 spells CASSLHVDRAYGPLFF. The CDR3 region has the DNA TGCGCCAGCAGCTTGCATGTGGACAGGGCCTACGGACCACTGTTTTTT.

V is TRBV15 and J is TRBJ1-4; D perhaps matches TRBD1 (6 bases). CDR1 is LNHNV and CDR2 is YYDKDF in the germline V gene (reference sequence). V lost 3 bases and J 0 bases, leaving 8 bases between the germline ends. This CDR3 region has 15 residues. CDR3 sequence reads: CATSRKGATNEKLFF. The CDR3 DNA is TGTGCCACCAGCAGGAAGGGGGCAACTAATGAAAAACTGTTTTTT.

Comment on this clone: Different DNA sequences within this sample yield the same CDR3. The rearrangement uses TRBV9 and TRBJ2-1; 9 nucleotides match TRBD2. This CDR3 has 16 residues. CDR1 and CDR2 from the germline V gene are SGDLS and YYNGEE. After removal of 2 bases from V and 0 bases from J, the junction contained 3 bases not matched to a gene. CDR3 nucleotide sequence: TGTGCCAGCAGCGTCGGCGGGAGGGCCTCCTACAATGAGCAGTTCTTC. It is translated as CASSVGGRASYNEQFF.

The chain joins TRBV28 to TRBJ2-5; 11 bases map to TRBD2. Trimming cost V 5 bases and J 5 bases; bases outside gene matches: 10. Germline assignment: CDR1 MDHEN and CDR2 SYDVKM. This CDR3 comprises 16 residues. The CDR3 loop reads CASSANSGRAYETQYF. In DNA, the CDR3 is TGTGCCAGCAGTGCGAATAGCGGGAGGGCCTATGAGACCCAGTACTTC.

The J gene is TRBJ2-5, the V gene TRBV28; 10 bases are shared with TRBD2. Germline lookup yields CDR1 MDHEN and CDR2 SYDVKM. The CDR3 runs 16 residues. Unmatched junction bases numbered 12, after V lost 7 bases and J lost 4 bases. Here the CDR3 DNA reads TGTGCCAGCATTCCCAGCGGGAGGGCTTCCCGAGAGACCCAGTACTTC. Encoded protein: CASIPSGRASRETQYF.

This clone has a single count. The chain uses TRBV7-6 and TRBJ1-6; unclear D gene. This CDR3 is 14 amino acids long. The germline V gene encodes CDR1 SGHVS and CDR2 FNYEAQ. The V end was cut by 1 base, the J end by 3 bases, with 4 bases between. CDR3 amino acids: CASSLDSYNSPLHF. The CDR3 bases are TGTGCCAGCAGCTTAGACAGCTATAATTCACCCCTCCACTTT.

The rearrangement uses TRBV6-1 and TRBJ2-2; D possibly uses TRBD1 or TRBD2 (5 bases each). The V end was cut by 3 bases, the J end by 2 bases, with 16 bases between. Germline V gene lookup returns CDR1 MNHNS and CDR2 SASEGT. This CDR3 comprises 17 residues. The CDR3 DNA is TGTGCCAGCAGTGACAGCCGGGGACCCGCCAACACCGGGGAGCTGTTTTTT. Protein: CASSDSRGPANTGELFF.

The rearrangement uses TRBV18 and TRBJ2-7, with 8 bases that match TRBD1. CDR1 is KGHSH and CDR2 is LQKENI in the germline V gene. The V segment lost 4 bases and the J segment 6 bases; nucleotides outside the gene matches: 8. The CDR3 is made up of 14 amino acids. The CDR3 is CASSRRDRLGEQYF. The DNA of the CDR3 is TGTGCCAGCTCACGTCGGGACAGGCTGGGCGAGCAGTACTTC.